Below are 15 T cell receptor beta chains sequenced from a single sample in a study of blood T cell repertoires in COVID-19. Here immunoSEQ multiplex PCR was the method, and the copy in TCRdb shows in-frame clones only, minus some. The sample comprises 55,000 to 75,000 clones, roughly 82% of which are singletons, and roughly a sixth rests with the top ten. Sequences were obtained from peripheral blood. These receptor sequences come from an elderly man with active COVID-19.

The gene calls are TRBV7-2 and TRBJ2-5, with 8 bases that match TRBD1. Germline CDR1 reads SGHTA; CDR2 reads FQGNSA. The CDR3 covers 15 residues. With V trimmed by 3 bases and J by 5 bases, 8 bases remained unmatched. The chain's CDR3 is CASSLRTGPEETQYF. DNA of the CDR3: TGTGCCAGCAGCTTGAGGACAGGGCCTGAGGAGACCCAGTACTTC.

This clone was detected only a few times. The CDR3 region has the DNA TGTGCCAGCAGTTTATCGGGGCTCCACGAGCAGTACTTC. Encoded protein: CASSLSGLHEQYF. The V call is TRBV27, the J call TRBJ2-7; D is possibly TRBD1 (5 bases). The CDR3 loop spans 13 amino acids. Germline V gives CDR1 MNHEY, CDR2 SMNVEV (reference sequence). The germline V and J ends were trimmed by 0 bases and 5 bases, with 8 bases remaining between them.

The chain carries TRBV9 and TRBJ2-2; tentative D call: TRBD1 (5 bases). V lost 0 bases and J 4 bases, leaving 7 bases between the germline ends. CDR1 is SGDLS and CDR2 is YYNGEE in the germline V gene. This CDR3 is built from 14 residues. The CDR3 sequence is CASSVAGFTGELFF. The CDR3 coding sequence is TGTGCCAGCAGCGTAGCAGGGTTCACCGGGGAGCTGTTTTTT.

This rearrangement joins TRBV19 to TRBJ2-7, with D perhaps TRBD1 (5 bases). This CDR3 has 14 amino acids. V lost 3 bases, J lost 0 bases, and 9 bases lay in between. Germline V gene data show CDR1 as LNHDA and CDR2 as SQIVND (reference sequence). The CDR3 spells CASSMGPSSYEQYF. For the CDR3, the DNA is TGTGCCAGTAGTATGGGGCCAAGCTCCTACGAGCAGTACTTC.

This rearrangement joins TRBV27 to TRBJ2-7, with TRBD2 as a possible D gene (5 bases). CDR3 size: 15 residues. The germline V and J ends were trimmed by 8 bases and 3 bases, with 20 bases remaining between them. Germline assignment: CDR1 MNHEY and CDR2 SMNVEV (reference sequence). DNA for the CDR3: TGTGCCAGCGAGACTCAAGCGGCCCCGAACTACGAGCAGTACTTC. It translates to CASETQAAPNYEQYF.

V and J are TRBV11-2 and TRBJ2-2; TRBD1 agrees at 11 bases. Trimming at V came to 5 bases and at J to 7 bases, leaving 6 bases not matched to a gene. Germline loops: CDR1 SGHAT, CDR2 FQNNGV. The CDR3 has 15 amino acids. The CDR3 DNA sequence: TGTGCCAGCAGCGCGGACAGGGGGCTAAACGGGGAGCTGTTTTTT. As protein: CASSADRGLNGELFF.

This CDR3 is CASSLVGGSYNEQFF. The CDR3 DNA sequence: TGTGCCAGCAGCTTGGTGGGGGGATCCTACAATGAGCAGTTCTTC. The V gene is TRBV5-4, the J gene TRBJ2-1, with D maybe TRBD2 (6 bases). Per germline, CDR1 SGHNT and CDR2 YYREEE (reference sequence). The V and J ends lost 0 bases and 1 base respectively, with 8 bases between them. The CDR3 covers 15 residues.

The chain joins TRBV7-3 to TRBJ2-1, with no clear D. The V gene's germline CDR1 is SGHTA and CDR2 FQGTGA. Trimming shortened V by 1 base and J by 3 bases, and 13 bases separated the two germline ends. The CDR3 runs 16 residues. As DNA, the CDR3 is TGTGCCAGCAGCTTAATATCTGGTATCGGCTACAATGAGCAGTTCTTC. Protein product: CASSLISGIGYNEQFF. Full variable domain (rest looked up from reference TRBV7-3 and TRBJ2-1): GAGVSQTPSNKVTEKGKYVELRCDPISGHTALYWYRQSLGQGPEFLIYFQGTGAADDSGLPNDRFFAVRPEGSVSTLKIQRTERGDSAVYLCASSLISGIGYNEQFFGPGTRLTVL.

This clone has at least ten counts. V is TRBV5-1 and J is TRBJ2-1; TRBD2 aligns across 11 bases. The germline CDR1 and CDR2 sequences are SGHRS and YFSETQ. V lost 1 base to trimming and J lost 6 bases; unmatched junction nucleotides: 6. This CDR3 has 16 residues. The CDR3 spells CASSLTTSGGINEQFF. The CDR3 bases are TGCGCCAGCAGCTTGACTACTAGCGGGGGCATCAATGAGCAGTTCTTC. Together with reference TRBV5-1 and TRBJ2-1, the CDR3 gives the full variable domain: KAGVTQTPRYLIKTRGQQVTLSCSPISGHRSVSWYQQTPGQGLQFLFEYFSETQRNKGNFPGRFSGRQFSNSRSEMNVSTLELGDSALYLCASSLTTSGGINEQFFGPGTRLTVL.

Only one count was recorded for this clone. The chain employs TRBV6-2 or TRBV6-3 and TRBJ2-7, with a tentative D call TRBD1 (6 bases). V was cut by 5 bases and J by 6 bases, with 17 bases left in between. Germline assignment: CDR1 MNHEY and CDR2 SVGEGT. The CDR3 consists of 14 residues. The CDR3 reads CASSLRDISSEQYF. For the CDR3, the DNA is TGTGCCAGCAGTCTCCGGGACATATCTAGCGAGCAGTACTTC.

The CDR3 DNA reads TGTGCCAGCTGCTGGGAGCCGCAAAATTCACCCCTCCACTTT. This sequence encodes CASCWEPQNSPLHF. The chain links TRBV6-5 to TRBJ1-6; D is ambiguous. Per germline, CDR1 MNHEY and CDR2 SVGAGI. The CDR3 has 14 residues. Trimming shortened V by 8 bases and J by 7 bases, and 15 bases separated the two germline ends.

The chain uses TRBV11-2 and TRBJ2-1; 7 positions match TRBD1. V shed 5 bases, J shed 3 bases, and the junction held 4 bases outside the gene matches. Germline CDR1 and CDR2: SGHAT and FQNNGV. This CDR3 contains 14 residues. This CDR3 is CASSVRQGYNEQFF. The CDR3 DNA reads TGTGCCAGCAGCGTTCGACAGGGCTACAATGAGCAGTTCTTC. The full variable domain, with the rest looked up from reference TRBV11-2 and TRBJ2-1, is EAGVAQSPRYKIIEKRQSVAFWCNPISGHATLYWYQQILGQGPKLLIQFQNNGVVDDSQLPKDRFSAERLKGVDSTLKIQPAKLEDSAVYLCASSVRQGYNEQFFGPGTRLTVL.

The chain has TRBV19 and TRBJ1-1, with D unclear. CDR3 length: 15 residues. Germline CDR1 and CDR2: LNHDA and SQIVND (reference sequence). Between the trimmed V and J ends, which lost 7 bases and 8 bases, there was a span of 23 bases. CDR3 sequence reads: CASTAWREGRWEAFF. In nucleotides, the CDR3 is TGTGCCAGTACCGCCTGGCGGGAGGGCCGGTGGGAAGCTTTCTTT.

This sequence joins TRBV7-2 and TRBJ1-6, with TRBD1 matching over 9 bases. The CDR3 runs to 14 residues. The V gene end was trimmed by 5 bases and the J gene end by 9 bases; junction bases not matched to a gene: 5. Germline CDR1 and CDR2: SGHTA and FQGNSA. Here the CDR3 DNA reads TGTGCCAGCAGCCTGGGACAGGGCACTTCACCCCTCCACTTT. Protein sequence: CASSLGQGTSPLHF.

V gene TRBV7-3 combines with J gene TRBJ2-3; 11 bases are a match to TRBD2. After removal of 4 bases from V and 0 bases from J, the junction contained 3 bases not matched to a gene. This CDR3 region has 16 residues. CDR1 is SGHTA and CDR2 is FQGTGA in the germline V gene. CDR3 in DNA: TGTGCCAGCAGCTCGACTAGCGGGGCTAGCACAGATACGCAGTATTTT. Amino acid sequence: CASSSTSGASTDTQYF.